The rows below give T cell receptor beta chains drawn from one sample of a study of blood T cell repertoires in COVID-19. Clones were sequenced by immunoSEQ multiplex PCR, and TCRdb holds only the in-frame ones, with some missing. The sample contains around 130,000 clones, around 83% of which appear only once. Sequenced sample: peripheral blood. Receptors were obtained from a man aged 40-49 years with active or convalescent COVID-19. Both conserved end residues are part of each CDR3. Each record gives: clone size, V gene, D gene, J gene, CDR3 protein, CDR3 DNA. A D gene is named only where the DNA matches it firmly. The size entry is marked missing in some rows and otherwise reads once, few, many or a size class.

size: -
V: TRBV18
D: -
J: TRBJ1-4
CDR3: CASSGGLNEKLFF
DNA: TGTGCCAGCTCAGGGGGCCTGAATGAAAAACTGTTTTTT

size: -
V: TRBV7-9
D: -
J: TRBJ2-1
CDR3: CASSLDPRDEQFF
DNA: TGTGCCAGCAGCTTGGATCCGCGGGATGAGCAGTTCTTC

size: -
V: TRBV6-1
D: TRBD1
J: TRBJ1-2
CDR3: CASSESWDRDGYTF
DNA: TGTGCCAGCAGTGAAAGTTGGGACAGGGACGGCTACACCTTC

size: once
V: TRBV6-1
D: TRBD2
J: TRBJ2-4
CDR3: CASSEMTSGGANIQYF
DNA: TGTGCCAGCAGTGAAATGACTAGCGGGGGGGCTAACATTCAGTACTTC

size: once
V: TRBV5-1
D: -
J: TRBJ1-1
CDR3: CASSSRATEAFF
DNA: TGCGCCAGCAGCTCCAGGGCCACTGAAGCTTTCTTT

size: -
V: TRBV3-1/TRBV3-2
D: -
J: TRBJ2-7
CDR3: CASSQDTYEQYF
DNA: TGTGCCAGCAGCCAAGATACCTACGAGCAGTACTTC

size: -
V: TRBV12-3/TRBV12-4
D: -
J: TRBJ2-1
CDR3: CASRRIDEQFF
DNA: TGTGCCAGCAGGAGGATCGATGAGCAGTTCTTC

size: -
V: TRBV7-3
D: TRBD1
J: TRBJ2-2
CDR3: CASSQGQGSTGELFF
DNA: TGTGCCAGCAGCCAGGGACAGGGTAGCACCGGGGAGCTGTTTTTT

size: -
V: TRBV12-2
D: -
J: TRBJ1-2
CDR3: CASRLAQPGGRYGYTF
DNA: TGTGCAAGTCGCTTAGCACAACCAGGGGGCCGGTATGGCTACACCTTC

size: -
V: TRBV3-1/TRBV3-2
D: -
J: TRBJ2-5
CDR3: CASSPPRDKDYQETQYF
DNA: TGTGCCAGCAGTCCCCCCCGGGACAAAGACTACCAAGAGACCCAGTACTTC

size: once
V: TRBV5-1
D: -
J: TRBJ2-7
CDR3: CASSLAGLYEQYF
DNA: TGCGCCAGCAGCTTGGCAGGGCTCTACGAGCAGTACTTC